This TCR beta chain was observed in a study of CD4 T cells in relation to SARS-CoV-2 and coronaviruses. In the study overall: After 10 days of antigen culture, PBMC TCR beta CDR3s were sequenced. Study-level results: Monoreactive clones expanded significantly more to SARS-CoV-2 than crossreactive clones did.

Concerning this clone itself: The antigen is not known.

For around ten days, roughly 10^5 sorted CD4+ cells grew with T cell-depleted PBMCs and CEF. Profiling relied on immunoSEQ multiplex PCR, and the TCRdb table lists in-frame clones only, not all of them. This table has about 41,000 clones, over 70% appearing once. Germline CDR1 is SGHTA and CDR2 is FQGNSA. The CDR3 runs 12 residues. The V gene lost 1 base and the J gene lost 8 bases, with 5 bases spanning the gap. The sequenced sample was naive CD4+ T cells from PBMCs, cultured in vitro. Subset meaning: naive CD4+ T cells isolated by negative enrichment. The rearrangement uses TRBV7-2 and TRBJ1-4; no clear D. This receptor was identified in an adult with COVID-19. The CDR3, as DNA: TGTGCCAGCAGCTTAGTAATGGAAAAACTGTTTTTT. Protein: CASSLVMEKLFF.